The TCR beta chain described here comes from a study of radiation and T cells in renal cell carcinoma. Of note for this clone: Its antigen is not known.

The sample's time point: blood 2 weeks post-SBRT. The sample's treatment: 15 Gy SBRT to primary tumor, nephrectomy 4 weeks later. Serial blood draws occurred at baseline and 2 and 4 weeks post-SBRT. The tumor was a clear cell renal cell carcinoma. The CDR3 has 12 residues. Germline CDR1 is SGHVS and CDR2 is FQNEAQ. The ends were cut back, 4 bases at V and 3 bases at J, with 6 bases in the middle. General study findings and limits: From baseline, blood top tumor clonotypes peaked at 2 weeks post-radiation.

Generated by immunoSEQ multiplex PCR, the TCRdb table keeps only in-frame clones and is missing some. The sample has some 70,000 clones; around 80% are singletons. This sequence originates from a man between 60 and 75 years old with renal cell carcinoma. The material was blood, obtained from a patient whose treatment included radiotherapy and nephrectomy. The chain has TRBV7-8 and TRBJ1-2; D unclear. The CDR3 loop reads CASSSSDYGYTF. CDR3 coding DNA: TGTGCCAGCAGCTCTTCGGACTATGGCTACACCTTC. Drawing the rest from reference TRBV7-8 and TRBJ1-2, the complete variable domain is GAGVSQSPRYKVAKRGQDVALRCDPISGHVSLFWYQQALGQGPEFLTYFQNEAQLDKSGLPSDRFFAERPEGSVSTLKIQRTQQEDSAVYLCASSSSDYGYTFGSGTRLTVV.